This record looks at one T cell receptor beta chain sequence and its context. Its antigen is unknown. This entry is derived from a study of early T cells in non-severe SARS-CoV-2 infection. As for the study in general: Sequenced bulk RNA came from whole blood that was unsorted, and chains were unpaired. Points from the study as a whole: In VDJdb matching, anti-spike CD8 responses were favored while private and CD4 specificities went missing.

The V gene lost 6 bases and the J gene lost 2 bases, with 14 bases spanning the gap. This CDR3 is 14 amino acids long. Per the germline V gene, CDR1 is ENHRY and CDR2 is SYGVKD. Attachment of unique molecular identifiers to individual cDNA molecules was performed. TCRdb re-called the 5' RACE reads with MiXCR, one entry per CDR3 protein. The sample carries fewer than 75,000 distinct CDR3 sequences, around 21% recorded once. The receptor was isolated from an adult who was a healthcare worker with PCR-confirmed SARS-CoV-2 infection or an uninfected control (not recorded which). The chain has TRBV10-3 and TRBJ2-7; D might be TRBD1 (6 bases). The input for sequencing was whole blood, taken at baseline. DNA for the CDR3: TGTGCCATCAGATCAGTAGGGGGTCCCTACGAGCAGTACTTC. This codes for CAIRSVGGPYEQYF.